Below, one T cell receptor (beta chain) is given with its context. This sample was included in a study of CD8 T cells in ankylosing spondylitis. The germline V gene encodes CDR1 MGHRA and CDR2 YSYEKL. V was pared by 3 bases and J by 0 bases, with 8 bases between. The CDR3 is made up of 14 amino acids. Libraries of TCR beta came from quantitative 5'-RACE with molecular barcodes. Each CDR3 protein gets one entry after TCRdb re-called the 5' RACE reads with MiXCR. The sample has 25,000 to 35,000 distinct CDR3 sequences; 14% are singletons. This TCR was recovered from a male donor with ankylosing spondylitis or in good health (not recorded which). The V gene is TRBV4-1, the J gene TRBJ2-5, with D possibly TRBD2 on 6 matching bases. The sample consisted of blood. The CDR3 nucleotides are TGCGCCAGCAGCCAGAGGGACTACCAAGAGACCCAGTACTTC. Amino acids: CASSQRDYQETQYF.